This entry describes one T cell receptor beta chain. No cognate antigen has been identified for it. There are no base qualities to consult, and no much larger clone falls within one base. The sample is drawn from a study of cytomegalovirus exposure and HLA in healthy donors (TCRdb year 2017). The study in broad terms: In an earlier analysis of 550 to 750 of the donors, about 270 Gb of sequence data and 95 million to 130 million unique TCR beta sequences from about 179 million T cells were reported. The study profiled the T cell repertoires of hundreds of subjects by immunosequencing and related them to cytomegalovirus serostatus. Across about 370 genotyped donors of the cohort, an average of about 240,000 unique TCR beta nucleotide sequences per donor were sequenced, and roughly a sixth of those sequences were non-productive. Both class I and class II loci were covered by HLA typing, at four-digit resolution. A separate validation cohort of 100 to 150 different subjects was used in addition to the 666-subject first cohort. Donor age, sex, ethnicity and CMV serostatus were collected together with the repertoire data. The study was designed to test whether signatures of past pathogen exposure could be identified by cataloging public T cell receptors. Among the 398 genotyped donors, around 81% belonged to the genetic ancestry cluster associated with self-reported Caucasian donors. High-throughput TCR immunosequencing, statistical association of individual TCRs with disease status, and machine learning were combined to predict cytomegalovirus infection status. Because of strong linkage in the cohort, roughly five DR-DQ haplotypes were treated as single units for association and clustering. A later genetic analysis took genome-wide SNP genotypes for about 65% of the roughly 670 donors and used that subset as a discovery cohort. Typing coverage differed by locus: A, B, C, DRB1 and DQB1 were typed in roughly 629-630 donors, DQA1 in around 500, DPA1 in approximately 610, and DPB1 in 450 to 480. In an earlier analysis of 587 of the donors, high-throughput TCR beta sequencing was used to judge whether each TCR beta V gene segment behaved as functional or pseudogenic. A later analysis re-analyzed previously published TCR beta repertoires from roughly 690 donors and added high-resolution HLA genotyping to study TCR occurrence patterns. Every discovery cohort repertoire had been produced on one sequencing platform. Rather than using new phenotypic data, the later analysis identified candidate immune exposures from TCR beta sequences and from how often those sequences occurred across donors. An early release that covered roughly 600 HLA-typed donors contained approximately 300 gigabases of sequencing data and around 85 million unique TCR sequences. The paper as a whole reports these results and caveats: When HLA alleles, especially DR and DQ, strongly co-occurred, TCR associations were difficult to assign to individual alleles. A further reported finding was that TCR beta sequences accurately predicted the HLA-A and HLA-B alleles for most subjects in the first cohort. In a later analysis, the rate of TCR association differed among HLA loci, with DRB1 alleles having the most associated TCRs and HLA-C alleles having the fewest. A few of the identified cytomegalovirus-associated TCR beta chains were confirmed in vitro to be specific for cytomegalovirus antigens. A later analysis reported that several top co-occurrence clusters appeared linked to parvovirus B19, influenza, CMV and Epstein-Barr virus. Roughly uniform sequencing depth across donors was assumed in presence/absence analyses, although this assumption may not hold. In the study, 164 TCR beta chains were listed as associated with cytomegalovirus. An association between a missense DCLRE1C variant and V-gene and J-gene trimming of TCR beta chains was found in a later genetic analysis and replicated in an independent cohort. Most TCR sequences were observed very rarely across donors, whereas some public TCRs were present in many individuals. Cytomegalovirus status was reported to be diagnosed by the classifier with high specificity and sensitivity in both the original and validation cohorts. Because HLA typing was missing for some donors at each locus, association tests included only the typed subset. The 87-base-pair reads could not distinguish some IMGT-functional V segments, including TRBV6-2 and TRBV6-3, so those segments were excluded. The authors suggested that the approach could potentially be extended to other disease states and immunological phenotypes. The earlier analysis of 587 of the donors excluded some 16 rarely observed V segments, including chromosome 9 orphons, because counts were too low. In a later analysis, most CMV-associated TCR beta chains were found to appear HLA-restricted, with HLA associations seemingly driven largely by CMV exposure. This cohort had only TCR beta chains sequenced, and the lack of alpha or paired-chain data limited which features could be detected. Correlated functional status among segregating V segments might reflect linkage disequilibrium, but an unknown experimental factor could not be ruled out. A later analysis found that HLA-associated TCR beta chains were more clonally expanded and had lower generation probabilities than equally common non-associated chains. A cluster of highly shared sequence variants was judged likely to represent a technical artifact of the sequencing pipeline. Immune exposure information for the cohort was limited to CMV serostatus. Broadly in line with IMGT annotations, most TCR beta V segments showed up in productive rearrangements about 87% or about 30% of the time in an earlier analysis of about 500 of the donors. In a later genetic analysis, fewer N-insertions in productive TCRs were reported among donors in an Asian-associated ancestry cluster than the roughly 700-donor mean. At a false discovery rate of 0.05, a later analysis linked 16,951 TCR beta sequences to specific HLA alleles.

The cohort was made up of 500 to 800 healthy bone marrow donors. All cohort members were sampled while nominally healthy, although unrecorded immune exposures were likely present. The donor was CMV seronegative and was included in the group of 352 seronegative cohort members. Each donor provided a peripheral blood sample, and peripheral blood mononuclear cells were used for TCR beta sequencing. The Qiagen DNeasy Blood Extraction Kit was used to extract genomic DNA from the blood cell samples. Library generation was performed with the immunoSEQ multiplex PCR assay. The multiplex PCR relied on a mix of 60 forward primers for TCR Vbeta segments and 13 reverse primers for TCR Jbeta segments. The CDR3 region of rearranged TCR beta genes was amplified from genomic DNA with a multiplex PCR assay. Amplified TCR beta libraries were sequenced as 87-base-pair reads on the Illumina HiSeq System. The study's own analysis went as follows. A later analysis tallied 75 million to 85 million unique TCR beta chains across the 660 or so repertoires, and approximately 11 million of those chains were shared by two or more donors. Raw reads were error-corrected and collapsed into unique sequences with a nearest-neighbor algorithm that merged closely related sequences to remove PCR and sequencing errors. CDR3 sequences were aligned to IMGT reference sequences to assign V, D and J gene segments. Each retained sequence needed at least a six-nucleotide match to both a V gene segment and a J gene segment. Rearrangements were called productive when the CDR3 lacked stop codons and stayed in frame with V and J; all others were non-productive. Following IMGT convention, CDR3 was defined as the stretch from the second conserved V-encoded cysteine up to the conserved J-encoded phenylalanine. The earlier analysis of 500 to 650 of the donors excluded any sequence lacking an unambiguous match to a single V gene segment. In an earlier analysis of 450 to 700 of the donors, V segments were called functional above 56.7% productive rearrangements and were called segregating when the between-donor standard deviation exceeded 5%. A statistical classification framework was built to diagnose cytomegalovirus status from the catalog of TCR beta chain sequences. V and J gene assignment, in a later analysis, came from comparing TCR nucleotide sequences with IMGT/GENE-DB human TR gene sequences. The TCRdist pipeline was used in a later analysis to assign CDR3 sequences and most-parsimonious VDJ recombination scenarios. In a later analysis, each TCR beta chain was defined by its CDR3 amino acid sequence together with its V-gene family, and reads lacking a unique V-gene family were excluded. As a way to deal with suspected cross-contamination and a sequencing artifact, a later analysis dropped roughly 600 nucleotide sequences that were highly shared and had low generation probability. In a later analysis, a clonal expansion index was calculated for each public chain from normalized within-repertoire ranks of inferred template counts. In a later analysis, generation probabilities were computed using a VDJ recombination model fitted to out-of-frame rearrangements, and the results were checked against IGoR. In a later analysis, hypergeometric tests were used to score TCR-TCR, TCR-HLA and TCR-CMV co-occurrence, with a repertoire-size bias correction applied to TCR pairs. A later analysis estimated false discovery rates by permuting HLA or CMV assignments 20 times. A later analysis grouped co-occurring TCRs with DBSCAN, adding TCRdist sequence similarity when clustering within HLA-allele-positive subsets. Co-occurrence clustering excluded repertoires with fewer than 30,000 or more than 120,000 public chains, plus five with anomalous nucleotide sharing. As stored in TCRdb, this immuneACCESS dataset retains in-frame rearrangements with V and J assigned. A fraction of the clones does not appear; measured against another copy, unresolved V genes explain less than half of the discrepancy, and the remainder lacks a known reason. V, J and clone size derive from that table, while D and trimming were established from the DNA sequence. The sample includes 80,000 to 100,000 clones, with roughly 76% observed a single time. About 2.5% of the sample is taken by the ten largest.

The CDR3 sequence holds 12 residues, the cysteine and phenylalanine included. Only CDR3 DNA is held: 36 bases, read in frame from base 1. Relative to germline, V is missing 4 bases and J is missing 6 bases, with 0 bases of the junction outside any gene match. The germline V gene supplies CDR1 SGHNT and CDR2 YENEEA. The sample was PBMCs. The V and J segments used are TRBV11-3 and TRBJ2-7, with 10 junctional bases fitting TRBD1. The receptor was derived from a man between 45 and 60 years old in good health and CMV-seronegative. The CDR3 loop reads CASSWTGGEQYF. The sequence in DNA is TGTGCCAGCAGCTGGACAGGGGGCGAGCAGTACTTC.